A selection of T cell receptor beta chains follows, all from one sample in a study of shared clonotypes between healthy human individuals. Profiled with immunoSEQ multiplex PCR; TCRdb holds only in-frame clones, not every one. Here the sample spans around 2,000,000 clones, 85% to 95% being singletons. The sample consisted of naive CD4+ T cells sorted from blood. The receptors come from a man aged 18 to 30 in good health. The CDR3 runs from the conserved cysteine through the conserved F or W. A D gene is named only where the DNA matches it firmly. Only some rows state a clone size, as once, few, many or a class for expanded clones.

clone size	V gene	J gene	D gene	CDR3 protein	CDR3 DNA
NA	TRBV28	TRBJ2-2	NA	CASSSVGRAGELFF	TGTGCCAGCAGTTCGGTAGGGCGGGCCGGGGAGCTGTTTTTT
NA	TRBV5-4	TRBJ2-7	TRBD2	CASSEGTSLPVEQYF	TGTGCCAGCAGCGAGGGGACTAGCTTGCCTGTCGAGCAGTACTTC
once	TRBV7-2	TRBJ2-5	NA	CASSLIRGVQETQYF	TGTGCCAGCAGCTTAATTCGAGGAGTTCAAGAGACCCAGTACTTC
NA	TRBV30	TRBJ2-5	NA	CACLPARETQYF	TGTGCCTGCCTCCCGGCTCGAGAGACCCAGTACTTC
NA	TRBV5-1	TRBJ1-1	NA	CASSVNQRNTEAFF	TGCGCCAGCAGCGTGAATCAGAGGAACACTGAAGCTTTCTTT
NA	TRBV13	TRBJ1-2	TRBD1	CASSPGTGGSHYGYTF	TGTGCCAGCAGCCCCGGGACAGGGGGAAGTCACTATGGCTACACCTTC
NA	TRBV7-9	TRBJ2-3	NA	CAGLTGHF	TGTGCCGGACTAACCGGGCATTTT
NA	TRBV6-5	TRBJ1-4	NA	CASSTGWDEKLFF	TGTGCCAGCTCCACAGGTTGGGATGAAAAACTGTTTTTT
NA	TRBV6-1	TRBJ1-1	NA	CASCEGPRNTEAFF	TGTGCCAGCTGCGAGGGACCGAGGAACACTGAAGCTTTCTTT
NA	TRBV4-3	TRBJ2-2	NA	CASSPGLAITGELFF	TGCGCCAGCAGCCCCGGCCTAGCAATCACCGGGGAGCTGTTTTTT
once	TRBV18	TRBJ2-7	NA	CASSPPGLSPIHEQYF	TGTGCCAGCTCACCGCCGGGACTGTCACCTATCCACGAGCAGTACTTC
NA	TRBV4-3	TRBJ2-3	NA	CASSQGEGGTDTQYF	TGCGCCAGCAGCCAAGGGGAGGGGGGCACAGATACGCAGTATTTT
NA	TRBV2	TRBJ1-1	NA	CASSAPGWLNTEAFF	TGTGCCAGCAGTGCGCCAGGGTGGTTGAACACTGAAGCTTTCTTT
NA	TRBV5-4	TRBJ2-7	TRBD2	CASSPPGLPYEQYF	TGTGCCAGCAGCCCTCCGGGACTACCCTACGAGCAGTACTTC
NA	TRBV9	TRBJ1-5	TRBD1	CASSAGGSSNQPQHF	TGTGCCAGCAGCGCAGGGGGCTCTAGCAATCAGCCCCAGCATTTT
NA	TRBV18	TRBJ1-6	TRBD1	CASSPGRQGGSPLHF	TGTGCCAGCTCACCGGGAAGACAGGGTGGGTCACCCCTCCACTTT
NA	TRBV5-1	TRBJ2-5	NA	CASSITGETQYF	TGCGCCAGCAGCATTACAGGGGAGACCCAGTACTTC
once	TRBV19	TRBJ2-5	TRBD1	CASSPTWTGHLETQYF	TGTGCCAGTAGTCCGACCTGGACAGGGCACTTGGAGACCCAGTACTTC
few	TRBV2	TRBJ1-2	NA	CASSRDSYGYTF	TGTGCCAGCAGTCGCGACAGCTATGGCTACACCTTC
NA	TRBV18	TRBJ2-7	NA	CASSPHRGGTYEQYF	TGTGCCAGCTCACCACACAGGGGGGGAACCTACGAGCAGTACTTC